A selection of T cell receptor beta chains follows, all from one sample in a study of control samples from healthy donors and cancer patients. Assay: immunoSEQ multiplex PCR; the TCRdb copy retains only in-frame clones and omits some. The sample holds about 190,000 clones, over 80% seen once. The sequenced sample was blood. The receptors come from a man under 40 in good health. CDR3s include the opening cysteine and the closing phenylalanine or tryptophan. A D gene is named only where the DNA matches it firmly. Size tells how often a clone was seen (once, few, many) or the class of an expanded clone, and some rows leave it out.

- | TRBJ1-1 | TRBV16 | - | CASSLMDGIEAFF | TGTGCCAGCAGCCTAATGGACGGGATTGAAGCTTTCTTT
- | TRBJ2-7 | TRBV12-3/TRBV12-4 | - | CASSFAGNEQYF | TGTGCCAGCAGTTTCGCCGGGAACGAGCAGTACTTC
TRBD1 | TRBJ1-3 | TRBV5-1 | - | CASSRSTGGGNTIYF | TGCGCCAGCAGCAGATCCACAGGGGGAGGAAACACCATATATTTT
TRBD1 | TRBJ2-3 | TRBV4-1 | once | CASSSKTGLDTQYF | TGCGCCAGCAGCTCTAAGACAGGGCTGGATACGCAGTATTTT
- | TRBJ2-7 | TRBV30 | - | CAWRQGRGSYEQYF | TGTGCCTGGAGGCAAGGACGGGGGTCCTACGAGCAGTACTTC
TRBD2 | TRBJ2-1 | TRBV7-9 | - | CASSLSGGAEEQFF | TGTGCCAGCAGCTTAAGCGGGGGGGCTGAAGAGCAGTTCTTC
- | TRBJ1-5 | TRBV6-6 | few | CASSQSYSNQPQHF | TGTGCCAGTTCCCAGAGTTATAGCAATCAGCCCCAGCATTTT
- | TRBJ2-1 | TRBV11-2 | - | CASSLIGGNNEQFF | TGTGCCAGCAGCTTAATCGGAGGAAACAATGAGCAGTTCTTC
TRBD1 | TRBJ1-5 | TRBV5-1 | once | CASSLTGQINQPQHF | TGCGCCAGCAGCCTCACGGGACAGATTAATCAGCCCCAGCATTTT
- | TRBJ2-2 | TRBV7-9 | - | CASNLRAIAGSGELFF | TGTGCCAGCAACTTAAGGGCAATAGCAGGCTCCGGGGAGCTGTTTTTT
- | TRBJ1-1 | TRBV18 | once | CASSPGISATEAFF | TGTGCCAGCTCCCCCGGGATTTCGGCCACTGAAGCTTTCTTT
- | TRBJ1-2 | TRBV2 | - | CASSRDTINYGYTF | TGTGCCAGCAGTCGGGACACAATTAACTATGGCTACACCTTC
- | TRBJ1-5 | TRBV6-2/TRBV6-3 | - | CASSYTAGNQPQHF | TGTGCCAGCAGTTACACAGCTGGTAATCAGCCCCAGCATTTT
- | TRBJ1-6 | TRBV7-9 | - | CASSLGRTESSYNSPLHF | TGTGCCAGCAGCTTAGGGCGGACGGAAAGCTCCTATAATTCACCCCTCCACTTT
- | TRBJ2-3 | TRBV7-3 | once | CASSLLPSTTDTQYF | TGTGCCAGCAGCTTATTACCATCTACCACAGATACGCAGTATTTT
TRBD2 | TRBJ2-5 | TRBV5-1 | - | CASSQGLAGGPGETQYF | TGCGCCAGCAGTCAGGGACTAGCGGGGGGGCCTGGTGAGACCCAGTACTTC
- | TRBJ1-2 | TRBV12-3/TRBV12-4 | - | CASRSDILNGYTF | TGTGCCAGCAGGTCGGACATTCTCAATGGCTACACCTTC
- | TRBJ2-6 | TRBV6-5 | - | CASRRALSGANVLTF | TGTGCCAGCAGGAGGGCCTTGTCCGGGGCCAACGTCCTGACTTTC
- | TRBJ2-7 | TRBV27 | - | CASSFRERSYEQYF | TGTGCCAGCAGTTTCCGGGAGAGATCCTACGAGCAGTACTTC
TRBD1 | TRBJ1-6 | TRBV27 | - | CASSVTGGNSPLHF | TGTGCCAGCAGTGTCACAGGGGGTAATTCACCCCTCCACTTT
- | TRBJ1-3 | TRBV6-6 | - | CASRNQGSGNTIYF | TGTGCCAGCAGAAACCAGGGGTCTGGAAACACCATATATTTT
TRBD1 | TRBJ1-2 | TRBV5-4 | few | CASRTGRGYTF | TGTGCCAGCAGGACAGGGCGCGGCTACACCTTC
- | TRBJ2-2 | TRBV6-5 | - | CASRGAGELFF | TGTGCCAGCAGGGGAGCCGGGGAGCTGTTTTTT
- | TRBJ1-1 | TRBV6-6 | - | CASIDPQLWGSTEAFF | TGTGCCAGCATCGACCCCCAGTTGTGGGGTAGCACTGAAGCTTTCTTT
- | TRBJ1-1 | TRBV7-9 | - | CASSLFQINTEAFF | TGTGCCAGCAGCTTATTCCAGATCAACACTGAAGCTTTCTTT
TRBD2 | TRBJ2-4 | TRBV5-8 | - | CASSLSGDGNIQYF | TGTGCCAGCAGCTTAAGCGGGGATGGAAACATTCAGTACTTC
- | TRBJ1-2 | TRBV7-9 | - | CASQPGTHGYTF | TGTGCCAGCCAACCCGGAACACATGGCTACACCTTC
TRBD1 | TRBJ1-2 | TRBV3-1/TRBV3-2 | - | CASSFALETGQGVGLEIRGYTF | TGTGCCAGCAGCTTTGCTCTCGAAACGGGGCAGGGGGTCGGACTAGAAATACGTGGCTACACCTTC
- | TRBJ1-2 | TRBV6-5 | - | CASNPGNRDGYTF | TGTGCCAGCAACCCGGGGAATAGGGATGGCTACACCTTC
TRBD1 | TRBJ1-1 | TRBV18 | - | CASSQGQATEAFF | TGTGCCAGCTCACAGGGACAGGCCACTGAAGCTTTCTTT
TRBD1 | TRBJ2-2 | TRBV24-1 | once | CATKEGSQGESGELFF | TGTGCCACCAAGGAGGGATCACAGGGGGAATCCGGGGAGCTGTTTTTT
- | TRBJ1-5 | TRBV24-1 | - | CATSVPHNQPQHF | TGTGCCACCAGTGTGCCTCACAATCAGCCCCAGCATTTT
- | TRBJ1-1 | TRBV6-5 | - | CAATRDRAGGEAFF | TGTGCCGCTACAAGGGATCGCGCAGGAGGAGAAGCTTTCTTT
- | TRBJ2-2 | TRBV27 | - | CASSFRGGELFF | TGTGCCAGCAGTTTTCGAGGCGGGGAGCTGTTTTTT
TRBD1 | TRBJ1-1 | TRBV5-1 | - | CASRGTGQPNTEAFF | TGCGCCAGCAGGGGGACGGGACAGCCGAACACTGAAGCTTTCTTT
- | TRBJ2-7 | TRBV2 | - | CASSDLGYEQYF | TGTGCCAGCAGCGACCTCGGATACGAGCAGTACTTC
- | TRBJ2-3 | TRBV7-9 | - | CASLGYDTDTQYF | TGTGCCAGCCTCGGGTACGACACAGATACGCAGTATTTT
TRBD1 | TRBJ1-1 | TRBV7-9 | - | CASSFKGATEAFF | TGTGCCAGCAGCTTTAAGGGGGCCACTGAAGCTTTCTTT
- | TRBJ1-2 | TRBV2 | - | CASRQASNYGYTF | TGTGCCAGCAGGCAGGCTTCTAACTATGGCTACACCTTC
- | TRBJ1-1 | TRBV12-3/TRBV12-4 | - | CASSLQVNTEAFF | TGTGCCAGCAGTTTACAGGTGAACACTGAAGCTTTCTTT
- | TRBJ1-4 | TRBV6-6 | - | CASSPARSNEKLFF | TGTGCCAGCAGTCCCGCTCGTAGTAATGAAAAACTGTTTTTT
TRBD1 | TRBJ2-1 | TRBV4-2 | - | CASSQDGTGIYNEQFF | TGTGCCAGCAGCCAAGATGGGACAGGAATTTACAATGAGCAGTTCTTC
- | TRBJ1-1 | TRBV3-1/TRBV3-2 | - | CASSQELTNTEAFF | TGTGCCAGCAGCCAAGAGTTGACCAACACTGAAGCTTTCTTT
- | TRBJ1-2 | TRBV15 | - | CATSSLIDDGYTF | TGTGCCACCAGCAGCCTGATCGACGATGGCTACACCTTC
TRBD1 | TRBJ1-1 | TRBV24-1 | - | CATSDFLGQGLNTEAFF | TGTGCCACCAGTGATTTCCTGGGACAGGGGCTGAACACTGAAGCTTTCTTT
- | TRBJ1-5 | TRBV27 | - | CASTFQGRRQHF | TGTGCCAGCACCTTCCAGGGGAGGCGTCAGCATTTT
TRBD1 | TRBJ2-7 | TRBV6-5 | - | CASGGTGTYEQYF | TGTGCCAGCGGAGGGACAGGGACCTACGAGCAGTACTTC
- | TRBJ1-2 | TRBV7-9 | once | CASSLSIGMGYGYTF | TGTGCCAGCAGCTTGAGTATCGGCATGGGCTATGGCTACACCTTC
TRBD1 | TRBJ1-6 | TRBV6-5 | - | CASSFDRGDNSPLHF | TGTGCCAGCAGTTTTGACAGGGGAGATAATTCACCCCTCCACTTT
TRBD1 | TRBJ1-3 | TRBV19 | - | CASSAAPLDRAGAGNTIYF | TGTGCCAGTAGTGCCGCCCCCTTAGACAGGGCGGGGGCTGGAAACACCATATATTTT
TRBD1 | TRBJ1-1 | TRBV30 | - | CAWSITLLGTGVFEAFF | TGTGCCTGGAGTATTACACTTTTAGGGACAGGAGTATTTGAAGCTTTCTTT
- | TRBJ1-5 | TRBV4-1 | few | CASSQDPGNQPQHF | TGCGCCAGCAGCCAAGATCCGGGCAATCAGCCCCAGCATTTT